The T cell receptor beta chain under discussion was sequenced for a study of blood T cell repertoires in COVID-19. Study-level information: Sites in the United States, Italy and Spain provided acute and convalescent COVID-19 samples. PBMCs, B-cell-depleted T cells, or T cells were the source of the cDNA or gDNA that made up the material.

V was shortened by 3 bases and J by 5 bases, with 11 bases between the two germline ends. The CDR3 has 15 amino acids. Germline CDR1 is KGHSH and CDR2 is LQKENI. Sequencing used immunoSEQ multiplex PCR; TCRdb keeps in-frame clones, though not all of them. The repertoire holds more than 10,000 clones, with approximately 73% as singletons. The receptor's source is a human donor in a cohort sampled during active COVID-19. This chain links TRBV18 with TRBJ2-6; D is ambiguous. The sequenced material came from peripheral blood. CDR3 sequence: CASSPAATWANVLTF. The CDR3 region has the DNA TGTGCCAGCTCACCCGCGGCCACGTGGGCCAACGTCCTGACTTTC.